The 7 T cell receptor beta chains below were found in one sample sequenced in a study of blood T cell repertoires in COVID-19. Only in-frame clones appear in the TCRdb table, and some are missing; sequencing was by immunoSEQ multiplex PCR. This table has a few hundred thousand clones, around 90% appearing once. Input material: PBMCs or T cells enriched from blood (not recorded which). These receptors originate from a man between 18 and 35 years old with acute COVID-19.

CDR3 protein: CASSQTSDTRSGNTIYF. CDR3 in DNA: TGCGCCAGCAGCCAGACATCGGACACTCGCTCTGGAAACACCATATATTTT. The V and J genes are TRBV4-1 and TRBJ1-3; possibly TRBD1 for D (5 bases). The CDR3 covers 17 residues. CDR1 and CDR2 from the germline V gene are MGHRA and YSYEKL. V lost 3 bases and J 0 bases, leaving 15 bases between the germline ends.

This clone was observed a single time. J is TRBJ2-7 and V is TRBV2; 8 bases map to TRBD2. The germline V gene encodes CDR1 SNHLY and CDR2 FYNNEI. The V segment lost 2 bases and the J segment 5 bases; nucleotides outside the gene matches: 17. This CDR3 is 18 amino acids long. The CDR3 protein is CASSEKSTGGLRGHEQYF. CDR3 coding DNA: TGTGCCAGCAGTGAAAAATCTACGGGGGGGCTGCGGGGACACGAGCAGTACTTC.

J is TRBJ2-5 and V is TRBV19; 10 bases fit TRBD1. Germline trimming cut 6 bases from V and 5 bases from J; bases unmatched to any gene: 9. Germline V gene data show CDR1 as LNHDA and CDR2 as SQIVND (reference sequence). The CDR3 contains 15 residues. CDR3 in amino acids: CASSWRRDRGETQYF. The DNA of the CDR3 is TGTGCCAGTAGCTGGCGCCGGGACAGGGGTGAGACCCAGTACTTC.

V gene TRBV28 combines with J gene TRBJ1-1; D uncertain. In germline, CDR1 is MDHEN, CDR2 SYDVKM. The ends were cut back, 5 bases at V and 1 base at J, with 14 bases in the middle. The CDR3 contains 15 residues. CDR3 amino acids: CASSPPSSGNTEAFF. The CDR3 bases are TGTGCCAGCAGTCCCCCCTCGTCGGGGAACACTGAAGCTTTCTTT.

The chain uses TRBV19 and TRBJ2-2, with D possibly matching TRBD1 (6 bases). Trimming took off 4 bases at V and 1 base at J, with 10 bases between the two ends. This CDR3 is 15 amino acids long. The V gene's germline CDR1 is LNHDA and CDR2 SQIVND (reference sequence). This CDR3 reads CASSTGDQNTGELFF. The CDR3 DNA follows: TGTGCCAGTAGTACAGGGGATCAGAACACCGGGGAGCTGTTTTTT.

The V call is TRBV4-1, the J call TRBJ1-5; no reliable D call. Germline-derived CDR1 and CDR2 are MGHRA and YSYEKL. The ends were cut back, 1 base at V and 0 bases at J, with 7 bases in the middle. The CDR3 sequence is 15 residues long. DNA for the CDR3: TGCGCCAGCAGCCAAGTGTACACTAGCAATCAGCCCCAGCATTTT. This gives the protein CASSQVYTSNQPQHF.

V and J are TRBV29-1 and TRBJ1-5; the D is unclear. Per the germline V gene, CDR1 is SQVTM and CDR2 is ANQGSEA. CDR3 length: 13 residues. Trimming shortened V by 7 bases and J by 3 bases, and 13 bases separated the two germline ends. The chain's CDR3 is CSAGLGLNQPQHF. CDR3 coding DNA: TGCAGCGCGGGCCTTGGGCTCAATCAGCCCCAGCATTTT.